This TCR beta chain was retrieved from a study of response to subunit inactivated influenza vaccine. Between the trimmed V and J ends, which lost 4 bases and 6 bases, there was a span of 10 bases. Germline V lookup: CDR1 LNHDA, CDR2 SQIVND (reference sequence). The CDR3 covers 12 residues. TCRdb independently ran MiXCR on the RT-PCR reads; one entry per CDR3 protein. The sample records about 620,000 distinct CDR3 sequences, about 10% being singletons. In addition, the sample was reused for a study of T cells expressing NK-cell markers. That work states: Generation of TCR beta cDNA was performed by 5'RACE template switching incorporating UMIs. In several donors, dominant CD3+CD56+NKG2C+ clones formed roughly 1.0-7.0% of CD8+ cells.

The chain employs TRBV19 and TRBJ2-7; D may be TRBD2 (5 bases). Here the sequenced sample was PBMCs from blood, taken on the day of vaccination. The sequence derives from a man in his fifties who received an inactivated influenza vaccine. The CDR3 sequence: CASSTTSGEQYF. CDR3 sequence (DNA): TGTGCCAGTAGTACAACTAGTGGCGAGCAGTACTTC.